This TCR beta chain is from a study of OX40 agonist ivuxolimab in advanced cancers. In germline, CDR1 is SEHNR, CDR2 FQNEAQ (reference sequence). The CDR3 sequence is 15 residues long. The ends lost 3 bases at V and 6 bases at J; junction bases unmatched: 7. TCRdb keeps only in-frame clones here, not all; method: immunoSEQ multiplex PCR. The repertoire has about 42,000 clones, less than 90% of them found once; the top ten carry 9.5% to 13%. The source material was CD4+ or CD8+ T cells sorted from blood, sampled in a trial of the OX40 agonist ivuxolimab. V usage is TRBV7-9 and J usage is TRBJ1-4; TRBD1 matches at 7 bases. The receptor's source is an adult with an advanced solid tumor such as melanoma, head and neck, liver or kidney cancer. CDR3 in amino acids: CASSFRQGRDEKLFF. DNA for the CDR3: TGTGCCAGCAGCTTCCGACAGGGACGAGATGAAAAACTGTTTTTT.